These 5 T cell receptor beta chains came from one sample sequenced in a study of immune evolution from preneoplasia to lung adenocarcinoma. Sequencing used immunoSEQ multiplex PCR; TCRdb keeps in-frame clones, though not all of them. The sample lists around 10,000 clones; almost 90% were seen once. Sequencing was carried out using FFPE invasive lung adenocarcinoma tissue. These receptors were obtained from a person aged 70 to 85 with invasive lung adenocarcinoma.

This clone showed up just a few times. The rearrangement uses TRBV5-4 and TRBJ2-7; a weak D match, TRBD1 (5 bases). Germline CDR1 is SGHNT and CDR2 is YYREEE (reference sequence). The V and J ends lost 3 bases and 3 bases respectively, with 10 bases between them. The CDR3 loop spans 13 amino acids. Written as DNA, the CDR3 is TGTGCCAGCAGCTCCCAGGGTAACTACGAGCAGTACTTC. Translating it yields CASSSQGNYEQYF.

This clone was seen once. The gene calls are TRBV19 and TRBJ2-5; a weak D match, TRBD2 (5 bases). This CDR3 is built from 13 residues. CDR1 is LNHDA and CDR2 is SQIVND in the germline V gene (reference sequence). The V end lost 6 bases, the J end lost 5 bases, and 13 bases lay between the germline ends. Here the CDR3 reads CASSRTGRETQYF. In DNA form, the CDR3 reads TGTGCCAGTAGCCGAACGGGAAGGGAGACCCAGTACTTC.

This chain uses TRBV4-2 with TRBJ1-1; unclear D gene. From germline, CDR1 is LGHNA and CDR2 YNFKEQ. The length of the CDR3 is 16 residues. V was clipped by 4 bases and J by 5 bases, with 20 bases between them. CDR3 amino acids: CASSPRLTVGETEAFF. Written as DNA, the CDR3 is TGTGCCAGCAGCCCCAGACTCACAGTAGGCGAAACTGAAGCTTTCTTT.

The chain couples TRBV13 to TRBJ2-1, with 13 bases that match TRBD2. CDR3 length: 18 amino acids. Losses at the gene ends were 5 bases for V and 0 bases for J; bases not matched to a gene: 7. Looked up from germline, CDR1 is PRHDT and CDR2 is FYEKMQ (reference sequence). Here the CDR3 reads CASSPGTSGTRSYNEQFF. CDR3 nucleotide sequence: TGTGCCAGCAGCCCCGGGACTAGCGGGACCCGCTCCTACAATGAGCAGTTCTTC. Full variable domain (rest looked up from reference TRBV13 and TRBJ2-1): AAGVIQSPRHLIKEKRETATLKCYPIPRHDTVYWYQQGPGQDPQFLISFYEKMQSDKGSIPDRFSAQQFSDYHSELNMSSLELGDSALYFCASSPGTSGTRSYNEQFFGPGTRLTVL.

This sequence joins TRBV7-9 and TRBJ2-7, with D perhaps TRBD1 or TRBD2 (5 bases each). CDR1 is SEHNR, CDR2 FQNEAQ, per germline (reference sequence). This CDR3 region has 13 residues. V lost 5 bases to trimming and J lost 4 bases, with 12 bases between them. CDR3 amino acids: CASSRWDLYEQYF. The CDR3 DNA is TGTGCCAGCAGCAGATGGGACCTTTACGAGCAGTACTTC. Based on the CDR3 plus reference TRBV7-9 and TRBJ2-7, the full variable domain is DTGVSQNPRHKITKRGQNVTFRCDPISEHNRLYWYRQTLGQGPEFLTYFQNEAQLEKSRLLSDRFSAERPKGSFSTLEIQRTEQGDSAMYLCASSRWDLYEQYFGPGTRLTVT.